The next 3 T cell receptor beta chains were all read from a single sample in a study of blood T cell repertoires in COVID-19. Sequencing used immunoSEQ multiplex PCR; TCRdb keeps in-frame clones, though not all of them. The table has 90,000 to 150,000 clones, about 85% seen once. What was sequenced was peripheral blood. The receptors were sampled from a human donor in a cohort sampled during active COVID-19.

This chain joins TRBV6-5 and TRBJ2-5, with a tentative D call TRBD1 (6 bases). Trimming removed 3 bases from V and 0 bases from J, with 8 bases in between. Germline loops: CDR1 MNHEY, CDR2 SVGAGI. The CDR3 contains 14 residues. The CDR3 reads CASSYGQHQETQYF. CDR3 nucleotide sequence: TGTGCCAGCAGTTATGGACAGCACCAAGAGACCCAGTACTTC.

The V gene is TRBV7-9, the J gene TRBJ2-7, with TRBD2 identical over 8 bases. The CDR3 sequence is 14 residues long. The germline gives CDR1 SEHNR, CDR2 FQNEAQ (reference sequence). With V trimmed by 1 base and J by 5 bases, 4 bases remained unmatched. The CDR3 sequence: CASSLVAAGDEQYF. The CDR3 bases are TGTGCCAGCAGCTTAGTGGCAGCGGGGGACGAGCAGTACTTC. Complete variable domain (other parts from reference TRBV7-9 and TRBJ2-7): DTGVSQNPRHKITKRGQNVTFRCDPISEHNRLYWYRQTLGQGPEFLTYFQNEAQLEKSRLLSDRFSAERPKGSFSTLEIQRTEQGDSAMYLCASSLVAAGDEQYFGPGTRLTVT.

V is TRBV5-4 and J is TRBJ2-5; D is perhaps TRBD1 (5 bases). Germline V CDR1 and CDR2: SGHNT, YYREEE (reference sequence). This CDR3 has 14 amino acids. V was pared by 0 bases and J by 5 bases, with 11 bases between. For the CDR3, the DNA is TGTGCCAGCAGCTTGGTGCAGGGCCGGGAGACCCAGTACTTC. Its protein product is CASSLVQGRETQYF.